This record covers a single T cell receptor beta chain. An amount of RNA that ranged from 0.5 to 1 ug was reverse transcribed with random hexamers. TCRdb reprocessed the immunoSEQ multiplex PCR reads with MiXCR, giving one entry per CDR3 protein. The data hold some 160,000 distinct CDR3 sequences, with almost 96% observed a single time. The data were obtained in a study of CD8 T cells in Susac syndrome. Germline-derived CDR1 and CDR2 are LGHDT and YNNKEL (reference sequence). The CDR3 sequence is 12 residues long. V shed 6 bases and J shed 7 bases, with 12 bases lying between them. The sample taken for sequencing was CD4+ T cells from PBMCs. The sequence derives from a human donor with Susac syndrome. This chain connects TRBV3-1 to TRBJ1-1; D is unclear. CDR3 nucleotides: TGTGCCAGCAGGCGGGAGGGCGGTGAAGCTTTCTTT. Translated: CASRREGGEAFF.